Sequencing of this T cell receptor (beta chain) was carried out in a study of T cell repertoires in cytomegalovirus infection. The wider study: Matching HLA type and CMV infection were both indicated by public TCR beta signatures.

CDR1 is LNHDA, CDR2 SQIVND, per germline (reference sequence). The CDR3 sequence is 13 residues long. Turning to this clonotype: As yet, its antigen is unknown.

TCRdb analysed the reads with MiXCR anew, one entry per CDR3 protein. This repertoire shows about 830,000 distinct CDR3 sequences, approximately 29% found once; its top ten account for approximately 13%. This material consisted of cultured CD8+ T cells from PBMCs, taken from culture after CMV antigen stimulation. The V and J genes are TRBV19 and TRBJ2-3, with no clear D. This clonotype was obtained from a human donor in good health (CMV status not recorded). Some clones in this sample may be carry-over from other donors' samples. The chain's CDR3 is CATQDWGTDTQYF. CDR3 nucleotide sequence: TGTGCTACTCAGGATTGGGGCACAGATACGCAGTATTTT.